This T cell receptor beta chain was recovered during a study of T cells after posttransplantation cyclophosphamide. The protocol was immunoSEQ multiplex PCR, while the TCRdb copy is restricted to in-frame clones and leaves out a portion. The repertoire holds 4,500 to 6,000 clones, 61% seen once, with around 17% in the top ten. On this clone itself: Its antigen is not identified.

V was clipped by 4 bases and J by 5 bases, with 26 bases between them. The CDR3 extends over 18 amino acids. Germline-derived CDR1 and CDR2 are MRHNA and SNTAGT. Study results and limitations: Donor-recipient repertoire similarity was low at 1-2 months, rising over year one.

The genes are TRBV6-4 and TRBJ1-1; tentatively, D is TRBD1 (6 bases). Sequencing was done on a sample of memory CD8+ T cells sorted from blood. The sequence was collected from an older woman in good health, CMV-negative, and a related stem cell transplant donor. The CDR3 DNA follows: TGTGCCAGCAGTGGCCCGGGACATGGGACCTCTATGAGGACTGAAGCTTTCTTT. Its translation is CASSGPGHGTSMRTEAFF.